This is a list of T cell receptor beta chains from one sample in a study of brain metastases from non-small cell lung cancer. TCRdb's table, derived via immunoSEQ multiplex PCR, lists solely in-frame clones and lacks some. The data hold hundreds of clones, with roughly nine tenths observed a single time. The specimen was tissue from a brain metastasis. These receptors came from a donor at least 40 years old with non-small cell lung cancer. CDR3s include the opening cysteine and the closing phenylalanine or tryptophan. Each record gives: clone size, D gene, J gene, V gene, CDR3 protein, CDR3 DNA. The D gene is left open where the match is weak. Clone size, where shown, is once, few, many, or a class for clones that have expanded.

size: .
D: .
J: TRBJ1-2
V: TRBV7-2
CDR3: CASSSSPNTPLYGYTF
DNA: TGTGCCAGCAGCTCGTCGCCCAACACACCCCTCTATGGCTACACCTTC

size: .
D: .
J: TRBJ1-1
V: TRBV5-1
CDR3: CASSLGEVAFF
DNA: TGCGCTAGCAGCTTAGGAGAGGTAGCTTTCTTT

size: .
D: .
J: TRBJ1-1
V: TRBV7-9
CDR3: CASSLVFERDTEAFF
DNA: TGTGCCAGCAGCTTAGTTTTCGAGAGGGACACTGAAGCTTTCTTT

size: .
D: .
J: TRBJ2-2
V: TRBV6-1
CDR3: CASSENESGELFF
DNA: TGTGCCAGCAGTGAAAATGAGTCCGGGGAGCTGTTTTTT

size: .
D: .
J: TRBJ2-1
V: TRBV5-1
CDR3: CASSADGRNEQFF
DNA: TGCGCCAGCAGCGCTGACGGACGGAATGAGCAGTTCTTC

size: few
D: TRBD1
J: TRBJ1-1
V: TRBV2
CDR3: CASSEDRGVNTEAFF
DNA: TGTGCCAGCAGTGAGGACAGGGGAGTGAACACTGAAGCTTTCTTT

size: .
D: .
J: TRBJ2-7
V: TRBV11-1
CDR3: CASSFNAFAYEQYF
DNA: TGTGCCAGCAGCTTCAACGCCTTTGCTTACGAGCAGTACTTC

size: .
D: .
J: TRBJ1-6
V: TRBV30
CDR3: CAWSRGRANSPLHF
DNA: TGTGCCTGGAGCCGAGGCAGGGCCAATTCACCCCTCCACTTT

size: once
D: TRBD1
J: TRBJ1-1
V: TRBV18
CDR3: CASSPGTGRVNTEAFF
DNA: TGTGCCAGCTCACCAGGGACAGGAAGAGTGAACACTGAAGCTTTCTTT

size: .
D: TRBD2
J: TRBJ2-1
V: TRBV10-3
CDR3: CAISEFTSDEQFF
DNA: TGTGCCATCAGTGAATTCACTAGCGATGAGCAGTTCTTC

size: .
D: .
J: TRBJ2-7
V: TRBV10-2
CDR3: CASSPGGYEQYF
DNA: TGCGCCAGCAGCCCCGGGGGCTACGAGCAGTACTTC

size: .
D: .
J: TRBJ1-5
V: TRBV9
CDR3: CASSVLGVGNEPQHF
DNA: TGTGCCAGCAGCGTCCTTGGGGTAGGGAACGAGCCCCAGCATTTT

size: .
D: .
J: TRBJ2-7
V: TRBV28
CDR3: CASSTLGGEQYF
DNA: TGTGCCAGCAGTACCCTAGGGGGAGAGCAGTACTTC

size: .
D: .
J: TRBJ2-2
V: TRBV6-5
CDR3: CASNRVTGELFF
DNA: TGTGCCAGTAACAGGGTCACCGGGGAGCTGTTTTTT

size: .
D: .
J: TRBJ1-1
V: TRBV20-1
CDR3: CSARAVTEAFF
DNA: TGCAGTGCTAGAGCCGTGACTGAAGCTTTCTTT

size: .
D: .
J: TRBJ2-3
V: TRBV5-1
CDR3: CASSSLGQETDTQYF
DNA: TGCGCCAGCAGCTCCCTTGGGCAGGAGACAGATACGCAGTATTTT

size: .
D: .
J: TRBJ2-2
V: TRBV5-8
CDR3: CASSLMGGRDTGELFF
DNA: TGTGCCAGCAGCTTGATGGGGGGGCGCGACACCGGGGAGCTGTTTTTT

size: .
D: TRBD2
J: TRBJ2-5
V: TRBV6-5
CDR3: CASSSLAGGQTQYF
DNA: TGTGCCAGCAGTTCCCTAGCGGGGGGCCAGACCCAGTACTTC

size: .
D: .
J: TRBJ2-1
V: TRBV6-5
CDR3: CASSSGSPNNEQFF
DNA: TGTGCCAGCAGTTCCGGGTCTCCAAACAATGAGCAGTTCTTC

size: .
D: .
J: TRBJ1-1
V: TRBV5-1
CDR3: CASSLQVTNTEAFF
DNA: TGCGCCAGCAGCCTACAGGTAACGAACACTGAAGCTTTCTTT

size: .
D: .
J: TRBJ2-7
V: TRBV5-6
CDR3: CASSVDINPYEQYF
DNA: TGTGCCAGCAGCGTCGACATCAACCCCTACGAGCAGTACTTC

size: .
D: TRBD1
J: TRBJ1-2
V: TRBV7-2
CDR3: CASSPRQGMGGYTF
DNA: TGTGCCAGCAGCCCCCGACAGGGGATGGGGGGCTACACCTTC

size: .
D: TRBD1
J: TRBJ1-1
V: TRBV3-1/TRBV3-2
CDR3: CVSSQAGQGDTEAFF
DNA: TGTGTCAGCAGCCAAGCGGGACAGGGGGACACTGAAGCTTTCTTT

size: .
D: .
J: TRBJ2-1
V: TRBV19
CDR3: CASSIVGAEGEQFF
DNA: TGTGCCAGTAGTATAGTAGGGGCGGAGGGTGAGCAGTTCTTC

size: .
D: .
J: TRBJ2-2
V: TRBV7-9
CDR3: CASSLGVARFANTGELFF
DNA: TGTGCCAGCAGCTTAGGGGTAGCCCGGTTCGCGAACACCGGGGAGCTGTTTTTT

size: .
D: TRBD1
J: TRBJ2-1
V: TRBV5-1
CDR3: CASSTDRVQFF
DNA: TGCGCCAGCAGTACCGACAGGGTACAGTTCTTC

size: .
D: .
J: TRBJ2-5
V: TRBV28
CDR3: CASSSGQGLLETQYF
DNA: TGTGCCAGCAGTTCCGGGCAGGGCCTCTTGGAGACCCAGTACTTC

size: .
D: .
J: TRBJ2-1
V: TRBV4-1
CDR3: CASSQDGGGPYNEQFF
DNA: TGCGCCAGCAGCCAAGATGGGGGCGGGCCTTACAATGAGCAGTTCTTC

size: .
D: .
J: TRBJ1-1
V: TRBV19
CDR3: CASSILVGPMNTEAFF
DNA: TGTGCCAGTAGTATCCTGGTAGGGCCCATGAACACTGAAGCTTTCTTT